This T cell receptor (beta chain) was identified during a study of blood T cell repertoires in COVID-19. For the study at large: Both acute and convalescent COVID-19 samples were obtained from the United States, Italy and Spain. Sources were T cells, B-cell-depleted T cells, or PBMCs; the material itself was cDNA or gDNA.

Under the authors' procedure: Amplification from reference gene primers served as the basis for estimated nucleated cell counts. Method: immunoSEQ multiplex PCR; TCRdb's copy keeps in-frame clones and lacks some. The V and J calls and clone size come from that table; D and trimming were worked out from the DNA. The sample lists 30,000 to 45,000 clones; roughly nine tenths were seen once. Looked up from germline, CDR1 is MNHEY and CDR2 is SMNVEV (reference sequence). The CDR3 loop spans 17 amino acids. Trimming at V came to 3 bases and at J to 5 bases, leaving 15 bases not matched to a gene. The sequenced material came from peripheral blood. This chain uses TRBV27 with TRBJ2-5; TRBD1 matches 7 bases. This receptor was taken from a man aged 65 to 79 with acute or convalescent COVID-19. CDR3 nucleotides: TGTGCCAGCAGTTTTCTCAACAGGGGATATTTGGGGGAGACCCAGTACTTC. Translating gives CASSFLNRGYLGETQYF.